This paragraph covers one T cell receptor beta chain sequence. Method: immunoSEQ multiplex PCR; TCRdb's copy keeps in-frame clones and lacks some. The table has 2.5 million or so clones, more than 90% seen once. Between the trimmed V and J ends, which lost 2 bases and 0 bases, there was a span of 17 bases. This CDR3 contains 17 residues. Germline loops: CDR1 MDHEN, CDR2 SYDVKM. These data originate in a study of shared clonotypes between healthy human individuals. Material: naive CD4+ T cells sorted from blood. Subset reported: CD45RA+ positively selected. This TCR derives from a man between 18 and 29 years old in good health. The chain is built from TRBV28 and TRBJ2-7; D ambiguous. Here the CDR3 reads CASSLKYGRPNSYEQYF. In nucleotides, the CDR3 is TGTGCCAGCAGTTTAAAGTACGGCAGGCCAAACTCCTACGAGCAGTACTTC.